This TCR beta chain stems from a study of blood T cell repertoires in COVID-19. Overall study context: The analysed material was cDNA or gDNA that came from T cells, B-cell-depleted T cells, or PBMCs.

Using immunoSEQ multiplex PCR, the repertoire was profiled, and TCRdb retains in-frame clones only, with some absent. This table has about 220,000 clones, about 85% appearing once. CDR1 is MDHEN, CDR2 SYDVKM, per germline. Trimming removed 7 bases from V and 5 bases from J; junction bases left unmatched: 12. The CDR3 has 16 amino acids. This TCR came from a woman aged 55 to 70 who had recovered from COVID-19. V usage is TRBV28 and J usage is TRBJ1-5, with 9 positions matching TRBD1. Sequencing was performed on peripheral blood. The CDR3 nucleotides are TGTGCCAGCACCCCCCCGGGACAGGGAGGAGATCAGCCCCAGCATTTT. This encodes CASTPPGQGGDQPQHF.